Sequencing of this T cell receptor (beta chain) was carried out in a study of T cell responses to AZD1222 COVID-19 vaccine. The study's findings and limits: Within unmutated variant regions lay the reported targets of nearly half of spike-specific TCRs. The study found Spike-specific TCR breadth and depth rose after two AZD1222 doses. Only 5 or 6 AZD1222 recipients were seropositive at baseline. No day 14 peak samples; only post-peak repertoires were characterized.

Here immunoSEQ multiplex PCR was the method, and the copy in TCRdb shows in-frame clones only, minus some. This table holds under 150,000 clones, 65% to 90% found once. Germline assignment: CDR1 SGHKS and CDR2 YYEKEE (reference sequence). This CDR3 has 15 amino acids. J gave up 0 bases and V 2 bases, and 2 bases lay outside the gene matches. Comment on this clone: Its antigen is unknown.

The chain links TRBV5-5 to TRBJ1-3; 7 positions match TRBD1. Sequences were derived from peripheral blood, sampled 28 days after the second AZD1222 dose. The receptor's source is an adult who received the AZD1222 COVID-19 vaccine. The CDR3 DNA reads TGTGCCAGCAGCTTACAGGGGATCTCTGGAAACACCATATATTTT. Translation gives CASSLQGISGNTIYF.